One sample yielded the 27 T cell receptor beta chains listed below, sequenced in a study of PD-1 blockade in classical Hodgkin lymphoma. The patients all showed relapse after autologous stem cell transplantation, while their brentuximab vedotin exposure varied. Generated by immunoSEQ multiplex PCR, the TCRdb table keeps only in-frame clones and is missing some. The sample lists some 100,000 clones, 92% occurring once. The specimen was peripheral blood mononuclear cells (PBMCs), collected at baseline. These receptors all come from a human donor with classical Hodgkin lymphoma.

V and J are TRBV9 and TRBJ1-4; D gene unclear. The V end was cut by 3 bases, the J end by 0 bases, with 3 bases between. The CDR3 is 13 amino acids. The germline V gene has CDR1 SGDLS and CDR2 YYNGEE. In nucleotides, the CDR3 is TGTGCCAGCAGCGCCGCAACTAATGAAAAACTGTTTTTT. It yields the protein CASSAATNEKLFF.

The chain has TRBV6-4 and TRBJ1-5; possibly TRBD1 for D (5 bases). Germline V CDR1 and CDR2: MRHNA, SNTAGT. The CDR3 covers 18 residues. V was shortened by 0 bases and J by 3 bases, with 18 bases between the two germline ends. In DNA, the CDR3 is TGTGCCAGCAGTGACTCTGGGACCGGTATTTGGGTCAATCAGCCCCAGCATTTT. It is translated as CASSDSGTGIWVNQPQHF.

A few counts support this clone. The rearrangement uses TRBV6-5 and TRBJ1-1; D is perhaps TRBD1 (6 bases). Germline V gives CDR1 MNHEY, CDR2 SVGAGI. Trimming pared 5 bases from V and 1 base from J, leaving 11 bases between. The CDR3 totals 14 residues. The CDR3 spells CASSPDRRNTEAFF. In nucleotides, the CDR3 is TGTGCCAGCAGTCCCGACAGGAGGAACACTGAAGCTTTCTTT.

This rearrangement joins TRBV7-9 to TRBJ1-2; tentatively, D is TRBD1 (5 bases). V lost 3 bases to trimming and J lost 8 bases, with 13 bases between them. CDR3 length equals 13 residues. Germline CDR1 and CDR2: SEHNR and FQNEAQ (reference sequence). The DNA of the CDR3 is TGTGCCAGCAGCTTGGACCGGACACAAGGCTACACCTTC. This sequence encodes CASSLDRTQGYTF.

This chain connects TRBV5-1 to TRBJ2-7, with TRBD2 identical over 10 bases. The CDR3 contains 15 residues. Looked up from germline, CDR1 is SGHRS and CDR2 is YFSETQ. Germline trimming cut 6 bases from V and 6 bases from J; bases unmatched to any gene: 12. This chain's CDR3 is CASNRAASGGPEQYF. CDR3 coding DNA: TGCGCCAGCAACAGGGCGGCTAGCGGGGGCCCCGAGCAGTACTTC.

This sequence joins TRBV28 and TRBJ1-2; D call uncertain. The CDR3 consists of 14 residues. Trimming took off 3 bases at V and 8 bases at J, with 16 bases between the two ends. Germline V lookup: CDR1 MDHEN, CDR2 SYDVKM. CDR3 sequence reads: CASSFGSEALGYTF. As DNA, the CDR3 is TGTGCCAGCAGTTTCGGGTCAGAAGCTTTGGGCTACACCTTC.

The CDR3: CASSFRGREKLFF. In DNA form, the CDR3 reads TGTGCCAGCAGTTTTAGGGGGCGAGAAAAACTGTTTTTT. The V call is TRBV28, the J call TRBJ1-4; TRBD1 matches 7 bases. Germline V gene sequence: CDR1 MDHEN, CDR2 SYDVKM. CDR3 length: 13 residues. J lost 8 bases, V lost 3 bases, and 3 bases had no gene match.

The chain carries TRBV4-1 and TRBJ2-7; D is unresolved. The CDR3 runs to 15 residues. V was cut by 2 bases and J by 5 bases, with 16 bases left in between. Germline CDR1 and CDR2: MGHRA and YSYEKL. The CDR3 loop reads CASSQSRSFNNEQYF. The CDR3 bases are TGCGCCAGCAGCCAAAGCAGATCCTTCAACAACGAGCAGTACTTC.

The chain couples TRBV9 to TRBJ2-2; maybe TRBD2 (6 bases). Trimming pared 4 bases from V and 4 bases from J, leaving 11 bases between. The CDR3 contains 14 residues. The germline V gene encodes CDR1 SGDLS and CDR2 YYNGEE. CDR3 amino acids: CASSLGGPTGELFF. CDR3 DNA: TGTGCCAGCAGCCTTGGAGGGCCCACCGGGGAGCTGTTTTTT.

This rearrangement joins TRBV7-9 to TRBJ1-1; 8 positions match TRBD1. Trimming took 1 base from V and 1 from J; bases not matched to a gene: 2. Germline V gene data show CDR1 as SEHNR and CDR2 as FQNEAQ (reference sequence). The CDR3 consists of 15 residues. The CDR3 nucleotides read TGTGCCAGCAGCTTAGGGGACAGGTCGAACACTGAAGCTTTCTTT. Translating it yields CASSLGDRSNTEAFF. Looking up the rest from reference TRBV7-9 and TRBJ1-1 gives the full variable domain: DTGVSQNPRHKITKRGQNVTFRCDPISEHNRLYWYRQTLGQGPEFLTYFQNEAQLEKSRLLSDRFSAERPKGSFSTLEIQRTEQGDSAMYLCASSLGDRSNTEAFFGQGTRLTVV.

The CDR3 protein is CASARGQFSYEQYF. The CDR3 DNA is TGTGCCAGTGCGAGGGGGCAGTTCTCCTACGAGCAGTACTTC. V usage is TRBV19 and J usage is TRBJ2-7, with 7 bases fitting TRBD1. The germline V gene has CDR1 LNHDA and CDR2 SQIVND (reference sequence). The CDR3 length is 14 residues. J was trimmed by 0 bases and V by 8 bases; bases with no gene match: 7. Together with reference TRBV19 and TRBJ2-7, the CDR3 gives the full variable domain: DGGITQSPKYLFRKEGQNVTLSCEQNLNHDAMYWYRQDPGQGLRLIYYSQIVNDFQKGDIAEGYSVSREKKESFPLTVTSAQKNPTAFYLCASARGQFSYEQYFGPGTRLTVT.

The chain is built from TRBV7-8 and TRBJ1-1; no clear D gene. The CDR3 is 13 residues long. Trimming removed 9 bases at V and 1 base at J, with 12 bases between. CDR1 is SGHVS, CDR2 FQNEAQ, per germline. The CDR3 spells CASRLGRNTEAFF. As DNA, the CDR3 is TGTGCCAGTCGGCTGGGGAGGAACACTGAAGCTTTCTTT.

The rearrangement joins TRBV7-8 to TRBJ1-2; 8 positions match TRBD1. V lost 5 bases and J lost 0; bases outside the gene matches: 5. The germline V gene has CDR1 SGHVS and CDR2 FQNEAQ. The CDR3 runs to 15 residues. CDR3 DNA sequence: TGTGCCAGCAGCCCCTTGGACAGGGCTAACTATGGCTACACCTTC. Its translation: CASSPLDRANYGYTF.

In its sample, this clone is medium-sized (0.01 to 0.1%). The rearrangement uses TRBV28 and TRBJ1-5, with a tentative D call TRBD1 (5 bases). Between the trimmed V and J ends, which lost 4 bases and 1 base, there was a span of 14 bases. In germline, CDR1 is MDHEN, CDR2 SYDVKM. The CDR3 extends over 16 amino acids. CDR3 DNA: TGTGCCAGCAGTTCCCCCCAAAGACAGAGCAATCAGCCCCAGCATTTT. It translates to CASSSPQRQSNQPQHF.

The table lists this clone with a count of one. The rearrangement joins TRBV10-3 to TRBJ1-5; TRBD1 matches at 9 bases. With 6 bases clipped from V and 7 bases from J, the junction kept 4 bases outside the gene matches. The CDR3 totals 13 residues. From germline, CDR1 is ENHRY and CDR2 SYGVKD. The CDR3 DNA reads as TGTGCCATCAGGGGGGACAGGGAGCAGCCCCAGCATTTT. Translation: CAIRGDREQPQHF.

The count of this clone is one. The chain combines TRBV5-1 with TRBJ1-1, with unresolved D. Germline loops: CDR1 SGHRS, CDR2 YFSETQ. V lost 0 bases and J lost 4, with 7 bases in between. The CDR3 length is 13 residues. Here the CDR3 reads CASSLDGATEAFF. CDR3 DNA: TGCGCCAGCAGCTTGGACGGAGCCACTGAAGCTTTCTTT.

The V gene is TRBV7-2, the J gene TRBJ2-5, with TRBD2 matching 15 bases. The CDR3 extends over 17 amino acids. The ends lost 5 bases at V and 4 bases at J; junction bases unmatched: 8. Germline V gene sequence: CDR1 SGHTA, CDR2 FQGNSA. The CDR3 loop reads CASSGGGLAGGGETQYF. CDR3 DNA: TGTGCCAGCAGCGGGGGGGGACTAGCGGGAGGAGGAGAGACCCAGTACTTC. Full variable domain (remainder filled in from reference TRBV7-2 and TRBJ2-5): GAGVSQSPSNKVTEKGKDVELRCDPISGHTALYWYRQSLGQGLEFLIYFQGNSAPDKSGLPSDRFSAERTGGSVSTLTIQRTQQEDSAVYLCASSGGGLAGGGETQYFGPGTRLLVL.

The rearrangement uses TRBV18 and TRBJ1-2, with D possibly matching TRBD1 (5 bases). The CDR3 has 14 residues. The V end lost 8 bases, the J end lost 2 bases, and 15 bases lay between the germline ends. Looked up from germline, CDR1 is KGHSH and CDR2 is LQKENI. In DNA form, the CDR3 reads TGTGCCAGCGCAGGGCAGTCCCCGAACTATGGCTACACCTTC. It encodes CASAGQSPNYGYTF.

This chain links TRBV14 with TRBJ1-3; D call uncertain. The CDR3 consists of 11 residues. Trimming shortened V by 6 bases and J by 4 bases, and 4 bases separated the two germline ends. Germline lookup yields CDR1 SGHDN and CDR2 FVKESK. The CDR3 nucleotides read TGTGCCAGCAGATTGGGAAACACCATATATTTT. Residues: CASRLGNTIYF.

The chain recombines TRBV27 with TRBJ2-2; 10 nucleotides agree with TRBD1. V dropped 4 bases and J dropped 4; count of bases not matched to a gene: 6. Germline lookup yields CDR1 MNHEY and CDR2 SMNVEV (reference sequence). This CDR3 spans 16 amino acids. The CDR3 DNA is TGTGCCAGCAGTTCCCGGACAGGGGGTGTCACCGGGGAGCTGTTTTTT. Translated: CASSSRTGGVTGELFF.

The chain is built from TRBV6-5 and TRBJ1-1; D remains unclear. Germline V CDR1 and CDR2: MNHEY, SVGAGI. The CDR3 runs 14 residues. V was pared by 2 bases and J by 3 bases, with 10 bases between. The CDR3 loop is CASSYSWRDTEAFF. CDR3 nucleotide sequence: TGTGCCAGCAGTTACAGTTGGAGAGACACTGAAGCTTTCTTT.

The V call is TRBV7-2, the J call TRBJ1-5, with D hard to call. V was cut by 5 bases and J by 5 bases, with 16 bases left in between. Germline V gives CDR1 SGHTA, CDR2 FQGNSA. CDR3 size: 15 residues. The CDR3, as DNA: TGTGCCAGCAGCGCCCAGCCTAATCAGGATCAGCCCCAGCATTTT. This translates into CASSAQPNQDQPQHF.

V gene TRBV5-1 combines with J gene TRBJ1-1, with no clear D. In germline, CDR1 is SGHRS, CDR2 YFSETQ. This CDR3 has 15 amino acids. V was clipped by 4 bases and J by 1 base, with 14 bases between them. Here the CDR3 DNA reads TGCGCCAGCAGCCCCGCCGGGTTCACGAACACTGAAGCTTTCTTT. Translating it yields CASSPAGFTNTEAFF. Based on the CDR3 plus reference TRBV5-1 and TRBJ1-1, the full variable domain is KAGVTQTPRYLIKTRGQQVTLSCSPISGHRSVSWYQQTPGQGLQFLFEYFSETQRNKGNFPGRFSGRQFSNSRSEMNVSTLELGDSALYLCASSPAGFTNTEAFFGQGTRLTVV.

The chain recombines TRBV30 with TRBJ2-7; no clear D gene. The CDR3 is 14 residues long. Trimming pared 0 bases from V and 0 bases from J, leaving 9 bases between. The V gene's germline CDR1 is GTSNPN and CDR2 SVGIG (reference sequence). The CDR3 DNA reads TGTGCCTGGAGTGTCAGGATGAGCTCCTACGAGCAGTACTTC. Its translation: CAWSVRMSSYEQYF.

The chain is built from TRBV28 and TRBJ2-3; D ambiguous. The germline V gene has CDR1 MDHEN and CDR2 SYDVKM. V was clipped by 5 bases and J by 1 base, with 10 bases between them. The CDR3 is 14 residues long. DNA for the CDR3: TGTGCCAGCAGTGAGTCCTCCCGCACAGATACGCAGTATTTT. This gives the protein CASSESSRTDTQYF.

The V gene is TRBV6-1, the J gene TRBJ2-7; TRBD1 agrees at 7 bases. The CDR3 is made up of 15 amino acids. The germline CDR1 and CDR2 sequences are MNHNS and SASEGT. Trimming cost V 0 bases and J 11 bases; bases outside gene matches: 13. CDR3 protein: CASSEADRQGSPKYF. The CDR3 coding sequence is TGTGCCAGCAGTGAAGCCGATCGACAGGGCTCACCAAAGTACTTC.

V and J are TRBV27 and TRBJ2-1; TRBD2 agrees at 8 bases. CDR3 length equals 16 residues. The ends lost 4 bases at V and 2 bases at J; junction bases unmatched: 7. Germline assignment: CDR1 MNHEY and CDR2 SMNVEV (reference sequence). This CDR3 reads CASSSPGTRPYNEQFF. DNA of the CDR3: TGTGCCAGCAGTTCCCCCGGGACTAGACCCTACAATGAGCAGTTCTTC.